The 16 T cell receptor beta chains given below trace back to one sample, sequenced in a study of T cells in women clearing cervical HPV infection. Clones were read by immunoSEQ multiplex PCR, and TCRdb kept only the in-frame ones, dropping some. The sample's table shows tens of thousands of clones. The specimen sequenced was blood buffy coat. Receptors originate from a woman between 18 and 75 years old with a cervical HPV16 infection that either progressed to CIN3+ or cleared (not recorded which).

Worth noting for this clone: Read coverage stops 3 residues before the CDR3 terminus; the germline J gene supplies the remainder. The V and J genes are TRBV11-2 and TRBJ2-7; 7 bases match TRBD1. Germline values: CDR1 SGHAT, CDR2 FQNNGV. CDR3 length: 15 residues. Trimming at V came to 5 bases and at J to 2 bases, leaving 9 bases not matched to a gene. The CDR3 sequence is CASSPRGRGPYEQYF. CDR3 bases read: TGTGCCAGCAGCCCGCGCGGAAGGGGGCCCTACGAG.

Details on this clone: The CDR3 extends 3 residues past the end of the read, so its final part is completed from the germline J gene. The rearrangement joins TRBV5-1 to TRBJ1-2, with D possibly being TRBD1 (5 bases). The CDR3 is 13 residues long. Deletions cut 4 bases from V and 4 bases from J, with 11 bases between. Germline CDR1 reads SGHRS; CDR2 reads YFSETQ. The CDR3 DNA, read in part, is TGCGCCAGCAGCACCGGACAAGGCTATGGC. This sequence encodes CASSTGQGYG. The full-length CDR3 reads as CASSTGQGYGYTF.

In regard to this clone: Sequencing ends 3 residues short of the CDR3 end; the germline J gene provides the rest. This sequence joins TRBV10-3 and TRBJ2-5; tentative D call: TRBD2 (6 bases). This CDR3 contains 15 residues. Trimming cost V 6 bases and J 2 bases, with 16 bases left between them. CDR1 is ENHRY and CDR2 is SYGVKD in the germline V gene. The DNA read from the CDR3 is TGTGCCATCAGGGGGGACTCCCTGGGGCAAGAGACC. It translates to CAIRGDSLGQET. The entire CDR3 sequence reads CAIRGDSLGQETQYF.

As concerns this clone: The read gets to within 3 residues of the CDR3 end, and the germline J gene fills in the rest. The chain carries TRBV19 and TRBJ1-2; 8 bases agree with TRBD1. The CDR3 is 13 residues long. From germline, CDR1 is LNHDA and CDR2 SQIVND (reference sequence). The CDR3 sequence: CASSPGQGVVYTF. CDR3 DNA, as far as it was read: TGTGCCAGTAGTCCAGGACAGGGAGTTGTC.

The chain's CDR3 is CATSREQGGLTDTQYF. CDR3 bases read: TGTGCCACCAGCAGAGAGCAGGGGGGACTCACAGATACG. J is TRBJ2-3 and V is TRBV15; TRBD1 is a possible D gene (7 bases). The read comes to an end 3 residues before the CDR3 does, leaving the germline J gene to fill in the end. Trimming pared 0 bases from V and 2 bases from J, leaving 12 bases between. CDR3 length equals 16 residues. Looked up from germline, CDR1 is LNHNV and CDR2 is YYDKDF (reference sequence).

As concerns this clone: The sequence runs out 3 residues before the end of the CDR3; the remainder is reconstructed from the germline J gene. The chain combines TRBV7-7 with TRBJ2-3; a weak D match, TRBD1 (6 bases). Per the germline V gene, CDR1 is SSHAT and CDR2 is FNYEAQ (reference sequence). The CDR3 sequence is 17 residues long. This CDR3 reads CASSLRPLQGYQETQYF. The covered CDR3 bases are TGTGCCAGCAGCTTGCGACCCTTGCAGGGGTACCAAGAGACG. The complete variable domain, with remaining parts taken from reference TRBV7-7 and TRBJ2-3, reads GAGVSQSPRYKVTKRGQDVTLRCDPISSHATLYWYQQALGQGPEFLTYFNYEAQPDKSGLPSDRFSAERPEGSISTLTIQRTEQRDSAMYRCASSLRPLQGYQETQYFGPGTRLTVL.

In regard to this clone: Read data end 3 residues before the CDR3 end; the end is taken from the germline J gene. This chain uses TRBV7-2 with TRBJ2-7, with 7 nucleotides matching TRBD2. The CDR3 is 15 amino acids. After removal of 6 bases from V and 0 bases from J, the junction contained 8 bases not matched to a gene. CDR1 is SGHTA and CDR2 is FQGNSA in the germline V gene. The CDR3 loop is CASSQSGASSYEQYF. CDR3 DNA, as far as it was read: TGTGCCAGCAGTCAAAGCGGGGCCAGCTCCTACGAG.

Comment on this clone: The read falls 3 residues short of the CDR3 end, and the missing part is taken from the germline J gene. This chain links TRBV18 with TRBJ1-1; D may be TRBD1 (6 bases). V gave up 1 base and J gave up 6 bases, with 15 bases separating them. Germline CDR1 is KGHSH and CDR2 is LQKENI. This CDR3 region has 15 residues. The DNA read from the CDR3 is TGTGCCAGCTCACCACGAGCAGGGGCAAACGCTGAA. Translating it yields CASSPRAGANAE. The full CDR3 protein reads CASSPRAGANAEAFF.

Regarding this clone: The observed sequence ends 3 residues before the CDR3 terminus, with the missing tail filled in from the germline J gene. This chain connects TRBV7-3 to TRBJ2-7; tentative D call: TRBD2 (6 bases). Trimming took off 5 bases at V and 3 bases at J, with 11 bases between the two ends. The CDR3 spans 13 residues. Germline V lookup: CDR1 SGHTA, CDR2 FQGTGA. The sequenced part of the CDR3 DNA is TGTGCCAGCAGCCCCCGGGGGAGCTACGAG. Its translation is CASSPRGSYE. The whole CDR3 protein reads CASSPRGSYEQYF.

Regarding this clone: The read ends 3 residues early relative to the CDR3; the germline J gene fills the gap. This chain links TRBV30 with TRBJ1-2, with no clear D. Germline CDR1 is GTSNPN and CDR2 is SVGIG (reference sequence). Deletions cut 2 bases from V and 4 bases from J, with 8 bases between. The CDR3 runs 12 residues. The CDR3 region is CAWSPGAYGYTF. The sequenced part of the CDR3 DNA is TGTGCCTGGAGTCCCGGTGCCTATGGC.

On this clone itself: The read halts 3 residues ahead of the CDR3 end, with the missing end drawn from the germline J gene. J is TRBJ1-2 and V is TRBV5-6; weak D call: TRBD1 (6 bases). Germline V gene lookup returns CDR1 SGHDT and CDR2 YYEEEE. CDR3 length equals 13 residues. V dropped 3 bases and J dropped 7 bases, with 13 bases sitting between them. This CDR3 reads CASSSQTGFGYTF. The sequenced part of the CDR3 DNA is TGTGCCAGCAGCTCCCAAACAGGGTTTGGC.

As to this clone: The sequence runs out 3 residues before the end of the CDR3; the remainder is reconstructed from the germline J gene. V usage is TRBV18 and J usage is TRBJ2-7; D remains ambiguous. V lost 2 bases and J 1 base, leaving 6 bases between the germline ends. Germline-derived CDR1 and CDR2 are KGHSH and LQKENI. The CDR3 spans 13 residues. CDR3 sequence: CASSPKGSYEQYF. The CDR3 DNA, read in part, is TGTGCCAGCTCACCAAAAGGGTCCTACGAG.

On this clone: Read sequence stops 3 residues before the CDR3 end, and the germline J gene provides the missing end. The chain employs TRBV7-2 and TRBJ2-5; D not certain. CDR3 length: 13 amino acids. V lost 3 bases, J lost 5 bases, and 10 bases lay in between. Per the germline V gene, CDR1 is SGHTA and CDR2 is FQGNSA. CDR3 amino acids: CASSFLGAETQYF. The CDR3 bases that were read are TGTGCCAGCAGCTTCCTGGGCGCTGAGACC.

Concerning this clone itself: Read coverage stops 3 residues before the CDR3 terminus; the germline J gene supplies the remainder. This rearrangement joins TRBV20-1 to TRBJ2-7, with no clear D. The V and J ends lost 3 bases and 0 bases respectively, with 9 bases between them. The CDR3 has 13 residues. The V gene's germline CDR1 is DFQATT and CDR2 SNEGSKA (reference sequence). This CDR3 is CSASFHSSYEQYF. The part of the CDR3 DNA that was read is TGCAGTGCTAGTTTCCATAGCTCCTACGAG.

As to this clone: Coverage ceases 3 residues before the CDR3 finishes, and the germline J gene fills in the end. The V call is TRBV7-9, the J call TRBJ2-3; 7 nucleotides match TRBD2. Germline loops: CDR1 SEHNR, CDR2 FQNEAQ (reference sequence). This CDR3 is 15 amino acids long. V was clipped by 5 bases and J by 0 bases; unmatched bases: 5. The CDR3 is CASSPSGASTDTQYF. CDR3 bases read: TGTGCCAGCAGCCCTAGCGGAGCAAGCACAGATACG.

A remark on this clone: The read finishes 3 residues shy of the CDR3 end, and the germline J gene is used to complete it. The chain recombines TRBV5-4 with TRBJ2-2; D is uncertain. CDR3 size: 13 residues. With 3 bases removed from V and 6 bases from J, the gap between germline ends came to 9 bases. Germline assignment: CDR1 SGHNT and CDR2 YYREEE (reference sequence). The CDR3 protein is CASSSVEAGELFF. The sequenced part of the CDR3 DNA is TGTGCCAGCAGCTCCGTCGAGGCCGGGGAG.